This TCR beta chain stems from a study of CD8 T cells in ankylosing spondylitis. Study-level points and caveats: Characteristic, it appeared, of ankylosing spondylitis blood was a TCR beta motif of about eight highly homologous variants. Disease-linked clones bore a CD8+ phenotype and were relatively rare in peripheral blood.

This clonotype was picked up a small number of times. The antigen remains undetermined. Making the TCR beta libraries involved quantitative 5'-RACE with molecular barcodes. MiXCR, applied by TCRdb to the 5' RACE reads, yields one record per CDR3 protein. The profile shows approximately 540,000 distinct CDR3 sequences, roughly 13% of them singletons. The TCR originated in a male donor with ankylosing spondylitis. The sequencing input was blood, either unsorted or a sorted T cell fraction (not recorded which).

DNA of the CDR3: TGTGCCACCAGTGATTTTGTACTAGCGGGAGGGCGACCCACCGGGGAGCTGTTTTTT. Its translation: CATSDFVLAGGRPTGELFF. This chain connects TRBV24-1 to TRBJ2-2; 13 bases fit TRBD2. This CDR3 contains 19 residues. Trimming removed 1 base from V and 4 bases from J; junction bases left unmatched: 8. Per germline, CDR1 KGHDR and CDR2 SFDVKD.